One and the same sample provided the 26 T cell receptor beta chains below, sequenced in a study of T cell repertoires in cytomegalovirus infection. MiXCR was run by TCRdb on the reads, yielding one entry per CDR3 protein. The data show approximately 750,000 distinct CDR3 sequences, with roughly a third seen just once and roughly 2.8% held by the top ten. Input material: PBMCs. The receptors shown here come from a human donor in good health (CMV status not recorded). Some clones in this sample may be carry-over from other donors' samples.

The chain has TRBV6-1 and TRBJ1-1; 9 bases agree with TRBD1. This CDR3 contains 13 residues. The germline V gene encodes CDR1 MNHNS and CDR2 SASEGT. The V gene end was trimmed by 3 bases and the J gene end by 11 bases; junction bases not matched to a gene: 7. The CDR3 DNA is TGTGCCAGCAGTGAGGAACAGGGGGCTTCGGCTTTCTTT. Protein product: CASSEEQGASAFF.

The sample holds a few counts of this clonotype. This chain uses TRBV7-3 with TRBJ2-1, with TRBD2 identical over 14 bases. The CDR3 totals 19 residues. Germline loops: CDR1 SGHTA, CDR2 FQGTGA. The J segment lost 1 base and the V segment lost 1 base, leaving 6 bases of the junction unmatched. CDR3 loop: CASSLRRLAGGPSYNEQFF. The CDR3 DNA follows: TGTGCCAGCAGCTTAAGGAGACTAGCGGGGGGGCCGTCCTACAATGAGCAGTTCTTC.

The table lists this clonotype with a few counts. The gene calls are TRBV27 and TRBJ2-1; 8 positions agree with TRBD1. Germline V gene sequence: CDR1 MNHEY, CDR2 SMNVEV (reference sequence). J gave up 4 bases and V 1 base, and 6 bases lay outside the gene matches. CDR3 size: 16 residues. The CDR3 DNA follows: TGTGCCAGCAGTTTATATCCGGGACAGGTTTACAATGAGCAGTTCTTC. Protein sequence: CASSLYPGQVYNEQFF.

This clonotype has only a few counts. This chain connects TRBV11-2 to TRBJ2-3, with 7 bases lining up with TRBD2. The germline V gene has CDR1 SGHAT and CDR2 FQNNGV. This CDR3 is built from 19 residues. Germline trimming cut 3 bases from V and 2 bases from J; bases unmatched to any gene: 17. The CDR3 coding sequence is TGTGCCAGCAGCTTTGGTTTACGTGGAGACGGGAGGTACACAGATACGCAGTATTTT. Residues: CASSFGLRGDGRYTDTQYF. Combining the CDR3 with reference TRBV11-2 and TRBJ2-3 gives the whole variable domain EAGVAQSPRYKIIEKRQSVAFWCNPISGHATLYWYQQILGQGPKLLIQFQNNGVVDDSQLPKDRFSAERLKGVDSTLKIQPAKLEDSAVYLCASSFGLRGDGRYTDTQYFGPGTRLTVL.

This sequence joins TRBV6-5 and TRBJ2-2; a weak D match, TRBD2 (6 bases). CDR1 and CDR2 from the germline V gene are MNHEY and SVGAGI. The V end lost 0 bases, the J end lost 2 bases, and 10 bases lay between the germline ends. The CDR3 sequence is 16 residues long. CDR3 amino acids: CASSYSGGANTGELFF. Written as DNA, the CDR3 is TGTGCCAGCAGTTACTCGGGGGGAGCTAACACCGGGGAGCTGTTTTTT.

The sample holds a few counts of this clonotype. CDR3 protein: CASITRDRQPQHF. In nucleotides, the CDR3 is TGTGCCAGCATCACCCGGGACAGACAGCCCCAGCATTTT. The chain joins TRBV28 to TRBJ1-5, with 7 bases lining up with TRBD1. V was pared by 7 bases and J by 7 bases, with 7 bases of the junction left unmatched. This CDR3 has 13 amino acids. CDR1 and CDR2 from the germline V gene are MDHEN and SYDVKM.

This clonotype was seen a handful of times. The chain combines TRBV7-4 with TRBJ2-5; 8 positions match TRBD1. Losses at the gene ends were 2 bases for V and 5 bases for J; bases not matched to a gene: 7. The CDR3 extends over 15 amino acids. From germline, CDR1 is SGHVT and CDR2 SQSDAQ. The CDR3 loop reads CASSLLETGDETQYF. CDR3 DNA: TGTGCCAGCAGCTTATTGGAGACAGGGGATGAGACCCAGTACTTC.

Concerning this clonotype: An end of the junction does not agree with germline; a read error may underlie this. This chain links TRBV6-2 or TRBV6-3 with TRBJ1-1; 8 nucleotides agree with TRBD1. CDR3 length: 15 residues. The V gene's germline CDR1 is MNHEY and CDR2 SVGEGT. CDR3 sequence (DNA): TGTGCCAGCATTTACGGTCAGGGGGCGTACACTGAAGCTTTATTT. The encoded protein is CASIYGQGAYTEALF.

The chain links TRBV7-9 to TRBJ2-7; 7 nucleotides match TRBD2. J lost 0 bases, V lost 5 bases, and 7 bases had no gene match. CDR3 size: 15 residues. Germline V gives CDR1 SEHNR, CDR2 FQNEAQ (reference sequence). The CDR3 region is CASSPAGSSSYEQYF. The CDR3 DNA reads TGTGCCAGCAGCCCAGCGGGAAGCAGCTCCTACGAGCAGTACTTC.

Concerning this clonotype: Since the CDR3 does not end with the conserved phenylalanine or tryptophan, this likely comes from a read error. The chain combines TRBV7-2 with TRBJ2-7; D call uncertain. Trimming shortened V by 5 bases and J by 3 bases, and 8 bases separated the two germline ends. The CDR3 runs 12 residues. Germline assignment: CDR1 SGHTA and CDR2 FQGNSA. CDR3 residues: CASSLPSYEQYL. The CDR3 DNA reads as TGTGCCAGCAGCCTGCCGAGCTACGAGCAGTACTTA.

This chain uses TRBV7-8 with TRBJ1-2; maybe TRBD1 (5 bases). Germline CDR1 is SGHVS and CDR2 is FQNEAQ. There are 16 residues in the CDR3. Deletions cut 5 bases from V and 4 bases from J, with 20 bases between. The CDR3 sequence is CASSPTWAGASYGYTF. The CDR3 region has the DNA TGTGCCAGCAGCCCTACCTGGGCCGGGGCTTCCTATGGCTACACCTTC. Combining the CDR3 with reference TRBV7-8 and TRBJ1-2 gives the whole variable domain GAGVSQSPRYKVAKRGQDVALRCDPISGHVSLFWYQQALGQGPEFLTYFQNEAQLDKSGLPSDRFFAERPEGSVSTLKIQRTQQEDSAVYLCASSPTWAGASYGYTFGSGTRLTVV.

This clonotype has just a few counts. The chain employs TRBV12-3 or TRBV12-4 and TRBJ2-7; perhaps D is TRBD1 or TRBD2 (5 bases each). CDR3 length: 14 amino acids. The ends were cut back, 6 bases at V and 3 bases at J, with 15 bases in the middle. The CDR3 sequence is CASSHIGAFYEQYF. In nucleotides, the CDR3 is TGTGCCAGCAGCCACATCGGGGCCTTCTACGAGCAGTACTTC.

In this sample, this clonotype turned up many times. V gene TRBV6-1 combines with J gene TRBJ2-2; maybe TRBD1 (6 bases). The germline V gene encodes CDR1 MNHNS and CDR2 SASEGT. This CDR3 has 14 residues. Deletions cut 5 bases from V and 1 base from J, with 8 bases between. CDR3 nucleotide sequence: TGTGCCAGCAGTTTGACAGGGAACACCGGGGAGCTGTTTTTT. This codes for CASSLTGNTGELFF.

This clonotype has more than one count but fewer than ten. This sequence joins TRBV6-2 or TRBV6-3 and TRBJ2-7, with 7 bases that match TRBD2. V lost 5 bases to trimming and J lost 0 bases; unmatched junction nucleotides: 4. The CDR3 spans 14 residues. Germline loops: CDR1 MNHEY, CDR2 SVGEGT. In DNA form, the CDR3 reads TGTGCCAGCAGTCCACTAGCGCTCTCCTACGAGCAGTACTTC. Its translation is CASSPLALSYEQYF.

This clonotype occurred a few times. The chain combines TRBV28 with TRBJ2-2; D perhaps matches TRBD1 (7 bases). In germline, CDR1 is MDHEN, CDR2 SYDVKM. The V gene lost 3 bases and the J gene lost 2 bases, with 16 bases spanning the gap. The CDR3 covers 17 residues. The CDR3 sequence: CASSLRGQPLNTGELFF. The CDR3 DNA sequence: TGTGCCAGCAGTTTGCGGGGACAGCCACTTAACACCGGGGAGCTGTTTTTT.

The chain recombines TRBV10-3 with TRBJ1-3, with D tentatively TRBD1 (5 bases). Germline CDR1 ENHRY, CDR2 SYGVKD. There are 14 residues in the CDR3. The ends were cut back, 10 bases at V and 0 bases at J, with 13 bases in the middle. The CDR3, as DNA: TGTGCCACCTTCGACAGTCCCTCTGGAAACACCATATATTTT. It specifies CATFDSPSGNTIYF.

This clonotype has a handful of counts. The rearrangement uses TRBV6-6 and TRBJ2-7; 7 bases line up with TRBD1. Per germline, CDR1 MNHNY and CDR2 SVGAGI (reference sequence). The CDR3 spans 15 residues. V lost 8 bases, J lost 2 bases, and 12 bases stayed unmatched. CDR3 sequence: CASLSSRDSPYEQYF. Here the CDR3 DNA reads TGTGCCAGCTTAAGCAGTCGGGACAGTCCCTACGAGCAGTACTTC.

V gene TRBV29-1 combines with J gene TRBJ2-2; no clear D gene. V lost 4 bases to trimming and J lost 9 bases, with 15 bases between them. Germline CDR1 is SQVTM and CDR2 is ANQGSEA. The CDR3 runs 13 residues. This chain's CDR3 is CSVGSPSPRELFF. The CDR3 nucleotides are TGCAGCGTTGGAAGCCCCTCCCCACGGGAGCTGTTTTTT.

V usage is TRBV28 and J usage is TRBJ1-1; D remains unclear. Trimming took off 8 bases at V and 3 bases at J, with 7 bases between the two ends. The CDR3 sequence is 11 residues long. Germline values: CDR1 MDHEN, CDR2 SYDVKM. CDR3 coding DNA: TGTGCCAGCGGCTTATACACTGAAGCTTTCTTT. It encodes CASGLYTEAFF.

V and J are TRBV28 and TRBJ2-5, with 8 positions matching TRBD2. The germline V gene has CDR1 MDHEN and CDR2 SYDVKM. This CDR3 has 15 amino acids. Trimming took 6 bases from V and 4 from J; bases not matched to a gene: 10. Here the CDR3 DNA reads TGTGCCAGCAGGTTGACTTCTAGCGGGCCAGAGACCCAGTACTTC. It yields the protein CASRLTSSGPETQYF.

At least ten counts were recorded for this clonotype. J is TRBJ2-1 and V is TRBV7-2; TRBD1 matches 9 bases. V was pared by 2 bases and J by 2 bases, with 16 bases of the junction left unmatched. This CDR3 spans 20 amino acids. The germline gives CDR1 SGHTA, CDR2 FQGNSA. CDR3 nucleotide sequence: TGTGCCAGCAGCTTATTCCCCTACAGGGGGCTTACTACAACCTACAATGAGCAGTTCTTC. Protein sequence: CASSLFPYRGLTTTYNEQFF. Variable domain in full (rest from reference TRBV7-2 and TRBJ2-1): GAGVSQSPSNKVTEKGKDVELRCDPISGHTALYWYRQSLGQGLEFLIYFQGNSAPDKSGLPSDRFSAERTGGSVSTLTIQRTQQEDSAVYLCASSLFPYRGLTTTYNEQFFGPGTRLTVL.

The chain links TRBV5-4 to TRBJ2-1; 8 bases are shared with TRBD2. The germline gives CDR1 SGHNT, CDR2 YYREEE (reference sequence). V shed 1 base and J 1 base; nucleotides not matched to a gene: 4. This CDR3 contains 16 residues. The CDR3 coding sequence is TGTGCCAGCAGCTTGTCTAGCGGGCCATCCTACAATGAGCAGTTCTTC. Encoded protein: CASSLSSGPSYNEQFF.

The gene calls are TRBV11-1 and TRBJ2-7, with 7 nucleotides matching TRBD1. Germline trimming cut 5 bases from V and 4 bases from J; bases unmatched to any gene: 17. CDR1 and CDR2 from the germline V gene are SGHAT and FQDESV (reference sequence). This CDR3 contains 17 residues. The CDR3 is CASSPVNAGTAFYEQYF. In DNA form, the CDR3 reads TGTGCCAGCAGCCCCGTCAACGCCGGGACAGCATTTTACGAGCAGTACTTC.

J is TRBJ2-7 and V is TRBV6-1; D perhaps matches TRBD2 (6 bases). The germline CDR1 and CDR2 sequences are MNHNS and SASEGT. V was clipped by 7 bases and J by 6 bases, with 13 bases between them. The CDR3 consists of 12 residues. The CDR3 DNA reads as TGTGCCAGCAAACTAGCTTCCGGCGAGCAGTACTTC. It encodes CASKLASGEQYF.

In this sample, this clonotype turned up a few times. CDR3 in amino acids: CASSGSAGEQFF. CDR3 coding DNA: TGTGCCAGCAGTGGGAGCGCTGGTGAGCAGTTCTTC. V gene TRBV2 combines with J gene TRBJ2-1; D is undetermined. V shed 4 bases and J shed 9 bases, with 10 bases lying between them. Per germline, CDR1 SNHLY and CDR2 FYNNEI. There are 12 residues in the CDR3.

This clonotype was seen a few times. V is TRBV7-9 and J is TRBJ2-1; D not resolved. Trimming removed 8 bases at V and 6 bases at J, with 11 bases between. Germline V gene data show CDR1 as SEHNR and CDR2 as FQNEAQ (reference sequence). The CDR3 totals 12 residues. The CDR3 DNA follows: TGTGCCAGCGGCGACTGGCTCAATGAGCAGTTCTTC. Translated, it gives CASGDWLNEQFF.